Following are 12 T cell receptor beta chains from one sample sequenced in a study of T cells after yellow fever vaccination. MiXCR, run by TCRdb on the 5' RACE reads, gives a single entry per CDR3 protein. This sample has a few hundred thousand distinct CDR3 sequences, with under 5% found just once. Here the sequenced sample was PBMCs, taken 5 days after the yellow fever booster vaccination. These receptor sequences come from a man between 18 and 29 years old who received the YFV17D yellow fever vaccine.

The chain uses TRBV13 and TRBJ2-1; TRBD2 aligns across 11 bases. J gave up 9 bases and V 3 bases, and 4 bases lay outside the gene matches. This CDR3 is 14 amino acids long. CDR1 is PRHDT and CDR2 is FYEKMQ in the germline V gene (reference sequence). DNA of the CDR3: TGTGCCAGCAGCTTTCCTAGCGGGGGGAGTGAGCAGTTCTTC. It specifies CASSFPSGGSEQFF.

This clonotype was seen repeatedly, ten times or more. As DNA, the CDR3 is TGTGCCAGCAGGTGGACAGGGATGAACACTGAAGCTTTCTTT. Amino acid sequence: CASRWTGMNTEAFF. The chain recombines TRBV12-3 or TRBV12-4 with TRBJ1-1, with 8 bases that match TRBD1. The length of the CDR3 is 14 residues. With V trimmed by 6 bases and J by 0 bases, 3 bases remained unmatched.

The chain links TRBV19 to TRBJ1-1; maybe TRBD1 (5 bases). CDR3 length equals 17 residues. The germline CDR1 and CDR2 sequences are LNHDA and SQIVND (reference sequence). The V end was cut by 3 bases, the J end by 3 bases, with 20 bases between. The CDR3 region is CASSIPSVAGRDTEAFF. The CDR3 nucleotides are TGTGCCAGTAGTATCCCCTCGGTAGCAGGGAGGGACACTGAAGCTTTCTTT. Full variable domain (outside the CDR3, taken from reference TRBV19 and TRBJ1-1): DGGITQSPKYLFRKEGQNVTLSCEQNLNHDAMYWYRQDPGQGLRLIYYSQIVNDFQKGDIAEGYSVSREKKESFPLTVTSAQKNPTAFYLCASSIPSVAGRDTEAFFGQGTRLTVV.

V and J are TRBV7-6 and TRBJ1-4; 7 bases map to TRBD1. The CDR3 spans 14 residues. With 1 base clipped from V and 6 bases from J, the junction kept 2 bases outside the gene matches. From germline, CDR1 is SGHVS and CDR2 FNYEAQ. The CDR3 sequence is CASSLGQGDEKLFF. In DNA, the CDR3 is TGTGCCAGCAGCTTAGGGCAGGGGGATGAAAAACTGTTTTTT.

This clonotype was observed many times. V usage is TRBV6-6 and J usage is TRBJ2-7; 9 nucleotides line up with TRBD1. The V gene end was trimmed by 1 base and the J gene end by 4 bases; junction bases not matched to a gene: 11. Germline V CDR1 and CDR2: MNHNY, SVGAGI (reference sequence). The CDR3 has 17 amino acids. CDR3 amino acids: CASSYFRRDREVYEQYF. CDR3 sequence (DNA): TGTGCCAGCAGTTACTTTAGACGGGACAGGGAAGTATACGAGCAGTACTTC.

There are a few counts of this clonotype. This chain connects TRBV9 to TRBJ2-1; D possibly corresponds to TRBD2 (6 bases). V lost 0 bases to trimming and J lost 7 bases, with 11 bases between them. In germline, CDR1 is SGDLS, CDR2 YYNGEE. This CDR3 spans 14 amino acids. CDR3 bases: TGTGCCAGCAGCGTAGATCCCGGGGGTAATGAGCAGTTCTTC. This translates into CASSVDPGGNEQFF.

This clonotype was picked up many times. This chain joins TRBV7-2 and TRBJ2-2; TRBD2 is a possible D gene (6 bases). This CDR3 comprises 18 residues. The V gene lost 3 bases and the J gene lost 2 bases, with 19 bases spanning the gap. Germline V gene data show CDR1 as SGHTA and CDR2 as FQGNSA. CDR3 region: CASSFPLRGRLNTGELFF. DNA for the CDR3: TGTGCCAGCAGCTTCCCCCTGCGGGGACGGCTAAACACCGGGGAGCTGTTTTTT.

This clonotype showed up many times. The chain carries TRBV12-3 or TRBV12-4 and TRBJ1-3; D ambiguous. The ends were cut back, 5 bases at V and 4 bases at J, with 15 bases in the middle. This CDR3 is 15 amino acids long. CDR3 nucleotides: TGTGCCAGCAGTCCCCACGGATGGTCCGGAAACACCATATATTTT. Translating gives CASSPHGWSGNTIYF.

In this sample, this clonotype turned up many times. This chain joins TRBV5-1 and TRBJ1-4, with a possible D match to TRBD1 (6 bases). CDR3 length: 15 residues. V was trimmed by 4 bases and J by 8 bases, leaving 18 bases between them. Germline values: CDR1 SGHRS, CDR2 YFSETQ. DNA for the CDR3: TGCGCCAGCAGCGAAGGACAGACCCGACGAGAAAAACTGTTTTTT. The encoded protein is CASSEGQTRREKLFF.

In this sample, this clonotype turned up a few times. The chain links TRBV6-5 to TRBJ2-7; D is perhaps TRBD1 (5 bases). The ends were cut back, 7 bases at V and 2 bases at J, with 15 bases in the middle. Germline CDR1 is MNHEY and CDR2 is SVGAGI. The CDR3 has 14 residues. The CDR3 reads CASKLSRATYEQYV. CDR3 bases: TGTGCCAGCAAGTTAAGCAGGGCAACCTACGAGCAGTACGTC.

V and J are TRBV20-1 and TRBJ2-1; 7 bases match TRBD1. With V trimmed by 5 bases and J by 10 bases, 20 bases remained unmatched. This CDR3 contains 16 residues. Looked up from germline, CDR1 is DFQATT and CDR2 is SNEGSKA (reference sequence). The CDR3 sequence: CSALPPGTDPFGEQFF. DNA for the CDR3: TGCAGTGCTCTACCCCCTGGGACAGATCCCTTCGGGGAGCAGTTCTTC.

This chain connects TRBV29-1 to TRBJ1-5, with D possibly matching TRBD1 (6 bases). V was trimmed by 4 bases and J by 2 bases, leaving 15 bases between them. Germline CDR1 SQVTM, CDR2 ANQGSEA. The CDR3 consists of 15 residues. The CDR3 sequence is CSVAPYRVGNQPQHF. The CDR3 bases are TGCAGCGTTGCCCCCTACAGGGTAGGCAATCAGCCCCAGCATTTT.